The clone carrying this T cell receptor beta chain appeared a few times. Its antigen remains unknown. The sample comes from a study of shared clonotypes between healthy human individuals. The study's findings and limits: When compared with the clonotypes that were shared by all four sorted-subset donors, the non-shared clonotypes turned out to have lower generation probabilities.

The CDR3 runs 10 residues. V lost 4 bases and J 9 bases, leaving 9 bases between the germline ends. CDR1 is DFQATT, CDR2 SNEGSKA, per germline (reference sequence). The split of CD4+ cells yielded CD45RA+ naive and CD45RA-negative memory subsets. Per the original data handling: For the immunoSEQ data, sequences were junction-only without quality scores, so filtering differed. Clones were read by immunoSEQ multiplex PCR, and TCRdb kept only the in-frame ones, dropping some. V, J and clone size are those of that table, while D and trimming were read from the DNA. Altogether over a million clones are present, around 78% being singletons, with the ten largest covering approximately 0.5%.

The J gene is TRBJ1-1, the V gene TRBV20-1; D remains unclear. The TCR was taken from a man between 18 and 29 years old in good health. Some clones in this sample may be carry-over from other donors' samples. Sequenced material: memory CD4+ T cells from PBMCs. As to subset: CD45RA-negative fraction. The DNA of the CDR3 is TGCAGTGCTATCCGGCTGAAAGCTTTCTTT. Amino acid sequence: CSAIRLKAFF.